A selection of T cell receptor beta chains follows, all from one sample in a study of T-cell reconstitution after alpha-beta-depleted transplantation in children. TCRdb re-analysed the PCR reads in MiXCR, keeping a single row per CDR3 protein. The sample shows more than 500,000 distinct CDR3 sequences, approximately 10% of them seen only once. The source material was PBMCs, mostly from graft donor cells, sampled 180 days after TCRalphabeta/CD19-depleted stem cell transplant. The receptors were sampled from a female patient between 2 and 15 years old who had a stem cell transplant for aplastic anemia, so the T cells may come from the graft donor. CDR3s include the opening cysteine and the closing phenylalanine or tryptophan. Each record gives: D gene, V gene, clone size, J gene, CDR3 protein, CDR3 DNA. D genes are given only for firm matches. Size is omitted from some rows. Given values are once, few, many or a class for expanded clones.

>-|TRBV6-2/TRBV6-3|many|TRBJ2-5
CASSYSPTETQYF
TGTGCCAGCAGTTACTCGCCAACGGAGACCCAGTACTTC
>-|TRBV5-5|many|TRBJ2-1
CASSLGQRYNEQFF
TGTGCCAGCAGCTTGGGACAGCGATACAATGAGCAGTTCTTC
>TRBD1|TRBV25-1|-|TRBJ1-2
CASSADRNYGYTF
TGTGCCAGCAGTGCGGACAGGAACTATGGCTACACCTTC
>TRBD1|TRBV12-3/TRBV12-4|few|TRBJ2-2
CASSPHRGMNTGELFF
TGTGCCAGCAGTCCTCACAGGGGAATGAACACCGGGGAGCTGTTTTTT
>TRBD1|TRBV10-3|few|TRBJ1-5
CAIRDLSRDSPVFNQPQHF
TGTGCCATCAGGGATTTAAGCCGGGACAGCCCTGTCTTCAATCAGCCCCAGCATTTT
>TRBD1|TRBV18|many|TRBJ1-5
CASSPKTGGNQPQHF
TGTGCCAGCTCACCTAAGACAGGGGGAAATCAGCCCCAGCATTTT
>-|TRBV7-9|-|TRBJ2-5
CASSSRAAGPQETQYF
TGTGCCAGCAGCTCTAGGGCGGCGGGCCCACAAGAGACCCAGTACTTC
>-|TRBV7-2|few|TRBJ1-1
CASSHRRGRAANTEAFF
TGTGCCAGCAGCCATCGTAGGGGGAGGGCGGCCAACACTGAAGCTTTCTTT
>-|TRBV5-5|-|TRBJ1-1
CASSLAPGDTEAFF
TGTGCCAGCAGCTTGGCCCCGGGGGACACTGAAGCTTTCTTT
>-|TRBV18|few|TRBJ1-1
CASSPPGQRDTEAFF
TGTGCCAGCTCACCACCAGGACAGAGAGACACTGAAGCTTTCTTT
>-|TRBV19|-|TRBJ2-1
CASSPRTRSYNEQFF
TGTGCCAGTAGTCCTCGGACTCGTTCCTACAATGAGCAGTTCTTC
>-|TRBV11-3|few|TRBJ2-5
CASQRVQETQYF
TGTGCCAGCCAGCGGGTACAAGAGACCCAGTACTTC
>-|TRBV12-3/TRBV12-4|few|TRBJ2-3
CASSFLLVVEDTQYF
TGTGCCAGCAGTTTTTTACTAGTCGTGGAAGATACGCAGTATTTT
>-|TRBV19|-|TRBJ1-2
CASRKSYGYTF
TGTGCCAGTCGTAAATCCTATGGCTACACCTTC
>TRBD2|TRBV20-1|-|TRBJ2-1
CSASGSGSSYNEQFF
TGCAGTGCTAGCGGTAGCGGGAGCTCCTACAATGAGCAGTTCTTC
>-|TRBV10-3|many|TRBJ2-4
CAISDSVAGSAIQYF
TGTGCCATCAGTGACAGTGTTGCAGGATCAGCCATTCAGTACTTC
>-|TRBV7-2|many|TRBJ2-7
CASTIEIGSTYEQYF
TGTGCCAGCACCATTGAGATAGGGTCAACCTACGAGCAGTACTTC
>-|TRBV4-3|few|TRBJ2-4
CASSQGTGLAKNIQYF
TGCGCCAGCAGCCAAGGGACGGGGCTAGCCAAAAACATTCAGTACTTC
>TRBD2|TRBV27|few|TRBJ2-5
CASQNIGGSGRPQETQYF
TGTGCCAGCCAAAACATTGGGGGTAGCGGGAGACCCCAAGAGACCCAGTACTTC
>-|TRBV6-5|-|TRBJ1-4
CASSFAYSGARNEKLFF
TGTGCCAGCAGTTTCGCCTACAGTGGGGCCCGTAATGAAAAACTGTTTTTT
>-|TRBV7-9|few|TRBJ1-1
CASSFLSIEAFF
TGTGCCAGCAGCTTCCTCAGTATTGAAGCTTTCTTT
>TRBD1|TRBV20-1|few|TRBJ2-1
CSASPGTGFFNEQFF
TGCAGTGCTTCGCCCGGGACAGGGTTCTTCAATGAGCAGTTCTTC
>TRBD1|TRBV4-3|few|TRBJ2-3
CASSQEPILDRPSTDTQYF
TGCGCCAGCAGCCAAGAACCGATCCTGGACAGGCCTAGCACAGATACGCAGTATTTT
>-|TRBV7-2|few|TRBJ2-3
CASSLAPTVSTDTQYF
TGTGCCAGCAGCTTAGCCCCGACAGTAAGCACAGATACGCAGTATTTT
>TRBD1|TRBV6-4|few|TRBJ2-1
CASSDSKGTGRGSHNEQFF
TGTGCCAGCAGTGACTCGAAAGGGACCGGCAGGGGGTCTCACAATGAGCAGTTCTTC
>-|TRBV28|few|TRBJ2-5
CASSPNTETQYF
TGTGCCAGCAGTCCAAATACGGAGACCCAGTACTTC
>-|TRBV20-1|few|TRBJ2-3
CSASLVNTQYF
TGCAGTGCTAGTCTGGTGAATACGCAGTATTTT
>-|TRBV7-9|many|TRBJ2-1
CASSLGRAYNEQFF
TGTGCCAGCAGCTTAGGCAGGGCCTACAATGAGCAGTTCTTC
>TRBD2|TRBV28|many|TRBJ2-7
CASSQRLAGALLEQCF
TGTGCCAGCAGCCAAAGACTAGCGGGGGCGCTCCTGGAGCAGTGCTTC
>-|TRBV5-8|many|TRBJ1-1
CASSLYRGTEAFF
TGTGCCAGCAGCCTGTACCGGGGCACTGAAGCTTTCTTT
>TRBD1|TRBV20-1|-|TRBJ2-5
CSAGGQAYGETQYF
TGCAGTGCGGGGGGACAGGCCTACGGAGAGACCCAGTACTTC
>-|TRBV7-9|few|TRBJ2-5
CASSRGSAVWETQYF
TGTGCCAGCAGCCGTGGATCGGCCGTTTGGGAGACCCAGTACTTC
>-|TRBV9|many|TRBJ2-3
CASSEVEIRTDTQYF
TGTGCCAGCAGCGAGGTTGAAATTCGGACAGATACGCAGTATTTT
>TRBD1|TRBV6-5|-|TRBJ2-7
CASSYSRTGAPYEQYF
TGTGCCAGCAGTTACTCGAGGACAGGGGCCCCCTACGAGCAGTACTTC
>-|TRBV25-1|few|TRBJ1-2
CASSFPGSHYGYTF
TGTGCCAGCAGCTTCCCAGGGTCCCACTATGGCTACACCTTC
>-|TRBV7-9|-|TRBJ2-5
CASSFLQEGSGTQYF
TGTGCCAGCAGCTTCCTACAGGAGGGCTCCGGGACCCAGTACTTC
>-|TRBV10-3|few|TRBJ1-1
CAISETPTEVNTEAFF
TGTGCCATCAGTGAGACCCCGACAGAAGTTAACACTGAAGCTTTCTTT
>-|TRBV10-2|few|TRBJ1-4
CASNFAGVSEKLFF
TGCGCCAGCAACTTCGCAGGGGTTAGCGAAAAACTGTTTTTT
>-|TRBV28|-|TRBJ2-5
CASTDGLIETQYF
TGTGCCAGCACCGATGGCCTAATAGAGACCCAGTACTTC
>-|TRBV3-1|-|TRBJ2-6
CASSLYSRISGANVLTF
TGTGCCAGCAGCCTCTATAGCAGGATCTCTGGGGCCAACGTCCTGACTTTC
>-|TRBV5-1|-|TRBJ2-5
CASCRDTQETQYF
TGCGCCAGCTGCCGGGACACCCAAGAGACCCAGTACTTC
>TRBD1|TRBV12-3/TRBV12-4|few|TRBJ2-3
CASSPWGTGWSRARYGQYF
TGTGCCAGCAGTCCCTGGGGGACAGGGTGGTCGCGAGCCAGATACGGGCAGTATTTT
>-|TRBV14|few|TRBJ2-2
CASRAGTHTGELFF
TGTGCCAGCAGAGCCGGGACCCACACCGGGGAGCTGTTTTTT
>TRBD2|TRBV5-1|-|TRBJ2-7
CASSLIPSGGAGREQYF
TGCGCCAGCAGCTTGATCCCTAGCGGGGGCGCCGGTCGCGAGCAGTACTTC
>TRBD1|TRBV4-3|many|TRBJ1-1
CASSRDSEAFF
TGCGCCAGCAGCAGGGACAGTGAAGCTTTCTTT
>-|TRBV10-3|-|TRBJ2-3
CAIRARDTSTDTQYF
TGTGCCATCAGAGCCCGGGACACCAGCACAGATACGCAGTATTTT
>-|TRBV18|-|TRBJ1-5
CASSPTVGNQPQHF
TGTGCCAGCTCACCGACGGTCGGCAATCAGCCCCAGCATTTT
>TRBD1|TRBV7-9|few|TRBJ1-5
CASSPGGLRGNQPQHF
TGTGCCAGCAGCCCAGGGGGGCTCAGGGGCAATCAGCCCCAGCATTTT
>TRBD1|TRBV5-7|-|TRBJ2-4
CASSLEGQAFQYF
TGTGCCAGCAGCTTGGAGGGACAGGCCTTTCAGTACTTC
>-|TRBV29-1|-|TRBJ2-7
CSAVAQPYEQYF
TGCAGCGCTGTAGCGCAGCCCTACGAGCAGTACTTC
>-|TRBV15|few|TRBJ1-5
CATSRETYPQPQHF
TGTGCCACCAGCAGAGAGACATATCCTCAGCCCCAGCATTTT
>-|TRBV7-2|-|TRBJ1-1
CASSLPGLLAGQAFF
TGTGCCAGCAGCTTGCCGGGCCTACTGGCTGGGCAAGCTTTCTTT
>-|TRBV9|-|TRBJ2-2
CASSVEGVGTGELFF
TGTGCCAGCAGCGTAGAAGGGGTAGGCACCGGGGAGCTGTTTTTT